Below, 23 T cell receptor beta chains from the same sample are listed, as sequenced in a study of T-cell memory formation after mild COVID-19. MiXCR, run by TCRdb on the 5' RACE reads, gives a single entry per CDR3 protein. The sample holds 130,000 to 150,000 distinct CDR3 sequences; approximately 5.7% are singletons and the top ten take approximately 2%. Sequencing was performed on PBMCs or a T cell subset sorted from them (not recorded which). The receptors shown here come from an adult woman who had mild COVID-19 (a few samples of this study predate the infection). Cell type and time point are not known.

The sample holds a few counts of this clonotype. The J gene is TRBJ2-3, the V gene TRBV27; D is unresolved. This CDR3 has 17 residues. V was clipped by 4 bases and J by 0 bases, with 17 bases between them. Germline CDR1 MNHEY, CDR2 SMNVEV (reference sequence). This CDR3 is CASSSGPRSISTDTQYF. The CDR3 region has the DNA TGTGCCAGCAGTTCCGGTCCGAGATCTATTAGCACAGATACGCAGTATTTT.

In its sample, this clonotype was seen a few times. The genes are TRBV12-3 or TRBV12-4 and TRBJ2-4; D remains unclear. V was trimmed by 3 bases and J by 12 bases, leaving 15 bases between them. CDR3 length equals 13 residues. The CDR3: CASSLGLVYNQYF. CDR3 coding DNA: TGTGCCAGCAGTTTGGGCTTAGTTTATAATCAGTACTTC.

The V and J genes are TRBV5-1 and TRBJ2-1; TRBD2 might be the D (5 bases). Trimming took 0 bases from V and 6 from J, leaving 13 bases between them. This CDR3 spans 15 amino acids. The germline CDR1 and CDR2 sequences are SGHRS and YFSETQ. Here the CDR3 reads CASSLDGNLGNEQFF. CDR3 DNA sequence: TGCGCCAGCAGCTTGGACGGGAACCTTGGCAATGAGCAGTTCTTC.

At least ten counts were recorded for this clonotype. The chain is built from TRBV4-3 and TRBJ1-1; D is undetermined. The germline V and J ends were trimmed by 0 bases and 0 bases, with 8 bases remaining between them. The CDR3 runs to 15 residues. CDR1 is LGHNA, CDR2 YSLEER, per germline. CDR3 sequence reads: CASSQDRTLNTEAFF. The CDR3 DNA follows: TGCGCCAGCAGCCAAGACAGGACCTTGAACACTGAAGCTTTCTTT.

The rearrangement joins TRBV12-3 or TRBV12-4 to TRBJ2-1, with D tentatively TRBD1 (6 bases). The CDR3 contains 16 residues. V lost 6 bases and J lost 0, with 15 bases in between. CDR3 sequence reads: CASSPVEGGSYNEQFF. The CDR3 DNA reads as TGTGCCAGCAGCCCGGTGGAAGGGGGCTCCTACAATGAGCAGTTCTTC.

This clonotype was found many times. This chain's CDR3 is CASSFTSGRAHTQYF. The CDR3 region has the DNA TGTGCCAGCAGTTTTACTAGCGGGAGGGCCCATACGCAGTATTTT. This chain links TRBV12-3 or TRBV12-4 with TRBJ2-3, with 13 nucleotides matching TRBD2. V dropped 3 bases and J dropped 7; count of bases not matched to a gene: 4. The CDR3 sequence is 15 residues long.

This chain joins TRBV7-9 and TRBJ2-1; perhaps TRBD2 as D (5 bases). This CDR3 spans 14 amino acids. With 1 base removed from V and 7 bases from J, the gap between germline ends came to 11 bases. From germline, CDR1 is SEHNR and CDR2 FQNEAQ (reference sequence). The CDR3 DNA reads TGTGCCAGCAGCTTAGGGTTGACGGGGAATGAGCAGTTCTTC. Protein: CASSLGLTGNEQFF.

This CDR3 reads CAWGRRIDTQYF. Written as DNA, the CDR3 is TGTGCCTGGGGACGGAGAATAGATACGCAGTATTTT. The J gene is TRBJ2-3, the V gene TRBV30, with D unresolved. Germline V gives CDR1 GTSNPN, CDR2 SVGIG (reference sequence). The CDR3 sequence is 12 residues long. The V end was cut by 5 bases, the J end by 5 bases, with 11 bases between.

This clonotype has a handful of counts. The chain combines TRBV9 with TRBJ2-7; 7 nucleotides align to TRBD2. There are 15 residues in the CDR3. Germline CDR1 SGDLS, CDR2 YYNGEE. V dropped 2 bases and J dropped 0; count of bases not matched to a gene: 5. The CDR3 DNA is TGTGCCAGCAGCGTGGACGGGACTAACTCCTACGAGCAGTACTTC. As protein: CASSVDGTNSYEQYF.

The J gene is TRBJ1-5, the V gene TRBV20-1; TRBD1 matches at 7 bases. V was clipped by 0 bases and J by 0 bases; unmatched bases: 14. Germline values: CDR1 DFQATT, CDR2 SNEGSKA (reference sequence). This CDR3 contains 19 residues. DNA for the CDR3: TGCAGTGCTAGAGAGGCTCCCAGGGGGATTTTAGATAGCAATCAGCCCCAGCATTTT. Its translation: CSAREAPRGILDSNQPQHF.

The V call is TRBV15, the J call TRBJ2-5; the match to TRBD2 covers 7 bases. The CDR3 is 16 amino acids. Germline-derived CDR1 and CDR2 are LNHNV and YYDKDF (reference sequence). J gave up 9 bases and V 0 bases, and 13 bases lay outside the gene matches. The CDR3 loop is CATSRDLSSGKMAQYF. CDR3 DNA: TGTGCCACCAGCAGAGATCTGAGCAGCGGGAAAATGGCCCAGTACTTC.

This clonotype came up many times. The chain combines TRBV5-1 with TRBJ2-3, with D hard to call. Between the trimmed V and J ends, which lost 0 bases and 2 bases, there was a span of 13 bases. The CDR3 length is 16 residues. Per germline, CDR1 SGHRS and CDR2 YFSETQ. CDR3 nucleotide sequence: TGCGCCAGCAGCTTGGGGCTAGATGAATCCACAGATACGCAGTATTTT. Encoded protein: CASSLGLDESTDTQYF.

Only a few counts were recorded for this clonotype. The chain has TRBV5-5 and TRBJ1-2; a weak D match, TRBD1 (5 bases). The V gene lost 1 base and the J gene lost 8 bases, with 18 bases spanning the gap. Germline-derived CDR1 and CDR2 are SGHKS and YYEKEE (reference sequence). CDR3 length: 15 residues. The CDR3 nucleotides are TGTGCCAGCAGCTTGCCCCCTAGCCGGGGGGAAGGCTACACCTTC. This translates into CASSLPPSRGEGYTF. Complete variable domain (other parts from reference TRBV5-5 and TRBJ1-2): DAGVTQSPTHLIKTRGQQVTLRCSPISGHKSVSWYQQVLGQGPQFIFQYYEKEERGRGNFPDRFSARQFPNYSSELNVNALLLGDSALYLCASSLPPSRGEGYTFGSGTRLTVV.

The J gene is TRBJ2-1, the V gene TRBV24-1; TRBD2 matches at 11 bases. CDR1 and CDR2 from the germline V gene are KGHDR and SFDVKD. The CDR3 runs 18 residues. Trimming cost V 2 bases and J 8 bases; bases outside gene matches: 13. The DNA for the CDR3 is TGTGCCACCAGTGATTATGGACTAGCGGGCCCTAGCCATCATGAGCAGTTCTTC. Its translation: CATSDYGLAGPSHHEQFF.

The chain employs TRBV13 and TRBJ2-7, with D possibly being TRBD1 (6 bases). Trimming cost V 3 bases and J 6 bases, with 18 bases left between them. The CDR3 sequence is 15 residues long. From germline, CDR1 is PRHDT and CDR2 FYEKMQ (reference sequence). The DNA of the CDR3 is TGTGCCAGCAGCTTTTTTCGACAGGACCCCTCCGAGCAGTACTTC. Its protein is CASSFFRQDPSEQYF. The entire variable domain, with the rest obtained from reference TRBV13 and TRBJ2-7, is as follows: AAGVIQSPRHLIKEKRETATLKCYPIPRHDTVYWYQQGPGQDPQFLISFYEKMQSDKGSIPDRFSAQQFSDYHSELNMSSLELGDSALYFCASSFFRQDPSEQYFGPGTRLTVT.

The sample holds a few counts of this clonotype. V is TRBV19 and J is TRBJ2-1, with D unresolved. V was shortened by 7 bases and J by 6 bases, with 10 bases between the two germline ends. Germline loops: CDR1 LNHDA, CDR2 SQIVND (reference sequence). The CDR3 length is 12 residues. The CDR3 protein is CASIWSANEQFF. The CDR3 coding sequence is TGTGCCAGTATCTGGTCGGCCAATGAGCAGTTCTTC.

This clonotype was seen ten or more times. The chain combines TRBV7-2 with TRBJ1-3; D gene uncertain. CDR3 length equals 16 residues. In germline, CDR1 is SGHTA, CDR2 FQGNSA. V lost 1 base to trimming and J lost 0 bases, with 10 bases between them. The CDR3 region is CASSLDWGASGNTIYF. In nucleotides, the CDR3 is TGTGCCAGCAGCTTAGATTGGGGAGCCTCTGGAAACACCATATATTTT.

The rearrangement links TRBV18 to TRBJ2-7; 8 nucleotides align to TRBD2. This CDR3 region has 16 residues. After removal of 3 bases from V and 3 bases from J, the junction contained 10 bases not matched to a gene. Germline V lookup: CDR1 KGHSH, CDR2 LQKENI. CDR3 sequence (DNA): TGTGCCAGCTCACCCGCTGGTATGGCGGGAGGCTACGAGCAGTACTTC. Translation: CASSPAGMAGGYEQYF.

In this sample, this clonotype turned up a few times. The rearrangement joins TRBV2 to TRBJ2-1; TRBD2 agrees at 7 bases. V shed 3 bases, J shed 2 bases, and the junction held 25 bases outside the gene matches. The germline gives CDR1 SNHLY, CDR2 FYNNEI. The CDR3 sequence is 22 residues long. CDR3 nucleotide sequence: TGTGCCAGCAGTGATGTGGGGGGACTAAGCGGACGTTATGGGGTTACCTACAATGAGCAGTTCTTC. Translating gives CASSDVGGLSGRYGVTYNEQFF.

This clonotype turned up a few times. This rearrangement joins TRBV7-3 to TRBJ2-1; no clear D. Germline lookup yields CDR1 SGHTA and CDR2 FQGTGA. The CDR3 totals 14 residues. Trimming shortened V by 5 bases and J by 5 bases, and 13 bases separated the two germline ends. For the CDR3, the DNA is TGTGCCAGCAGCCCCCAGAGTCTCAACAATGAGCAGTTCTTC. Protein: CASSPQSLNNEQFF.

This clonotype has ten or more counts. The genes are TRBV5-1 and TRBJ2-4, with a weak D call TRBD1 (5 bases). The CDR3 consists of 17 residues. Germline CDR1 SGHRS, CDR2 YFSETQ. The germline V and J ends were trimmed by 3 bases and 0 bases, with 16 bases remaining between them. This CDR3 reads CASSWAGDSLAKNIQYF. The CDR3 DNA reads TGCGCCAGCAGCTGGGCCGGCGACAGCCTAGCCAAAAACATTCAGTACTTC.

In this sample, this clonotype turned up many times. The rearrangement joins TRBV12-3 or TRBV12-4 to TRBJ1-2; 7 bases are a match to TRBD1. This CDR3 has 13 amino acids. V was clipped by 6 bases and J by 4 bases; unmatched bases: 5. CDR3 amino acids: CASRNRGSYGYTF. The CDR3 DNA sequence: TGTGCCAGCAGGAACAGGGGATCCTATGGCTACACCTTC.

CDR3 region: CASSSRLASGEQFF. CDR3 DNA sequence: TGTGCCAGCAGCTCGAGACTAGCCTCAGGTGAGCAGTTCTTC. The chain joins TRBV7-2 to TRBJ2-1; TRBD2 matches 7 bases. The CDR3 sequence is 14 residues long. Trimming removed 4 bases from V and 9 bases from J; junction bases left unmatched: 9. Germline V gives CDR1 SGHTA, CDR2 FQGNSA.